The TCR beta chain under discussion was sequenced for a study of OX40 agonist ivuxolimab in advanced cancers. Turning to the study itself: Every 2 weeks, patients received ivuxolimab intravenously, dosed at 0.01 to 10 mg/kg. The study, taken as a whole, reports: Dose levels from 0.1 to 3.0 mg/kg saw CD4+ and CD8+ blood T cells expand clonally by week 6.

Turning to this clone: Its antigen is unknown.

Generated by immunoSEQ multiplex PCR, the TCRdb table keeps only in-frame clones and is missing some. Among nearly 50,000 clones listed, 70% to 90% were seen once. Germline loops: CDR1 SEHNR, CDR2 FQNEAQ (reference sequence). With 5 bases removed from V and 0 bases from J, the gap between germline ends came to 19 bases. This CDR3 contains 17 residues. The sample was CD4+ or CD8+ T cells sorted from blood, taken in a trial of the OX40 agonist ivuxolimab. The chain links TRBV7-9 to TRBJ1-2; the D gene is possibly TRBD1 (5 bases). This TCR was recovered from an adult with an advanced solid tumor such as melanoma, head and neck, liver or kidney cancer. The CDR3 here is CASSRQNPGLTNYGYTF. CDR3 in DNA: TGTGCCAGCAGCCGCCAAAATCCGGGACTGACTAACTATGGCTACACCTTC.